The 12 T cell receptor beta chains below all came from one sample that was sequenced in a study of T-cell reconstitution after alpha-beta-depleted transplantation in children. Unique molecular identifiers featured in how the TCRbeta library was prepared. In TCRdb, the PCR reads were re-called with MiXCR into one record per CDR3 protein. The table includes about 210,000 distinct CDR3 sequences, under 20% detected once. Sequenced here: PBMCs, mostly from graft donor cells, sampled 360 days after TCRalphabeta/CD19-depleted stem cell transplant. The source of these receptors is a male patient aged 2-15 years who had a stem cell transplant for acute lymphoblastic leukemia, so the T cells may come from the graft donor.

This clonotype was seen a handful of times. The J gene is TRBJ2-5, the V gene TRBV27; D is possibly TRBD1 or TRBD2 (5 bases each). Trimming took off 3 bases at V and 4 bases at J, with 12 bases between the two ends. This CDR3 has 14 amino acids. Germline V CDR1 and CDR2: MNHEY, SMNVEV (reference sequence). The CDR3 here is CASSFMQGVETQYF. The CDR3 DNA is TGTGCCAGCAGTTTCATGCAGGGAGTAGAGACCCAGTACTTC.

The chain uses TRBV6-2 or TRBV6-3 and TRBJ2-6; a possible D gene is TRBD2 (6 bases). This CDR3 region has 18 residues. Trimming left V 7 bases short and J 0 bases short, with 19 bases between. The germline gives CDR1 MNHEY, CDR2 SVGEGT. In DNA, the CDR3 is TGTGCCAGCAACCTACTAGCCGGGACCAGCTCTGGGGCCAACGTCCTGACTTTC. It specifies CASNLLAGTSSGANVLTF.

This clonotype was seen a handful of times. The chain joins TRBV6-5 to TRBJ2-5, with D perhaps matching TRBD2 (5 bases). Per germline, CDR1 MNHEY and CDR2 SVGAGI. Between the trimmed V and J ends, which lost 2 bases and 3 bases, there was a span of 22 bases. CDR3 length equals 18 residues. The CDR3 region has the DNA TGTGCCAGCAGTTACGGAAATTCGGGCGGGCTAGCTGAAGAGACCCAGTACTTC. It yields the protein CASSYGNSGGLAEETQYF.

This clonotype showed up many times. V gene TRBV12-3 or TRBV12-4 combines with J gene TRBJ1-1; D call uncertain. CDR3 length: 11 amino acids. V lost 6 bases, J lost 6 bases, and 8 bases lay in between. The CDR3 reads CASSLGSEAFF. CDR3 nucleotide sequence: TGTGCCAGCAGCCTGGGGTCTGAAGCTTTCTTT.

The chain joins TRBV20-1 to TRBJ2-3; D is undetermined. Per the germline V gene, CDR1 is DFQATT and CDR2 is SNEGSKA (reference sequence). V lost 0 bases, J lost 2 bases, and 6 bases lay in between. The CDR3 has 13 amino acids. The CDR3 is CSAREVITDTQYF. Here the CDR3 DNA reads TGCAGTGCTAGAGAGGTCATCACAGATACGCAGTATTTT.

This clonotype showed up just a few times. This chain joins TRBV5-1 and TRBJ2-2; unclear D gene. The V and J ends lost 1 base and 2 bases respectively, with 9 bases between them. This CDR3 spans 15 amino acids. Per the germline V gene, CDR1 is SGHRS and CDR2 is YFSETQ. The CDR3 DNA follows: TGCGCCAGCAGCTTGTTAGCAGCAAACACCGGGGAGCTGTTTTTT. Translating it yields CASSLLAANTGELFF.

This clonotype was detected many times. CDR3 sequence reads: CASSGHKVNEQFF. The CDR3 nucleotides read TGTGCCAGCAGCGGGCATAAGGTCAATGAGCAGTTCTTC. The chain recombines TRBV5-5 with TRBJ2-1; D gene uncertain. V was cut by 4 bases and J by 6 bases, with 11 bases left in between. Germline CDR1 is SGHKS and CDR2 is YYEKEE (reference sequence). This CDR3 is built from 13 residues.

The chain joins TRBV4-2 to TRBJ2-2; D may be TRBD1 (6 bases). Per the germline V gene, CDR1 is LGHNA and CDR2 is YNFKEQ. V lost 1 base, J lost 4 bases, and 10 bases lay in between. CDR3 length: 15 residues. CDR3 in amino acids: CASSQASGATGELFF. The CDR3 region has the DNA TGTGCCAGCAGCCAAGCCTCAGGGGCCACCGGGGAGCTGTTTTTT.

In its sample, this clonotype was seen once. The chain uses TRBV7-2 and TRBJ2-3; 15 bases are a match to TRBD2. The germline V gene has CDR1 SGHTA and CDR2 FQGNSA. Unmatched junction bases numbered 7, after V lost 5 bases and J lost 4 bases. The CDR3 is made up of 17 amino acids. CDR3 sequence: CASSTRRTSGGADTQYF. As DNA, the CDR3 is TGTGCCAGCAGCACCCGAAGGACTAGCGGGGGGGCAGATACGCAGTATTTT.

This clonotype was counted ten times or more. This chain uses TRBV7-2 with TRBJ2-3, with a tentative D call TRBD2 (6 bases). Germline CDR1 SGHTA, CDR2 FQGNSA. With 4 bases removed from V and 6 bases from J, the gap between germline ends came to 14 bases. The CDR3 is made up of 14 amino acids. CDR3 amino acids: CASSSGLSHDTQYF. The DNA of the CDR3 is TGTGCCAGCAGCTCCGGACTATCGCATGATACGCAGTATTTT. Full variable domain (missing parts from reference TRBV7-2 and TRBJ2-3): GAGVSQSPSNKVTEKGKDVELRCDPISGHTALYWYRQSLGQGLEFLIYFQGNSAPDKSGLPSDRFSAERTGGSVSTLTIQRTQQEDSAVYLCASSSGLSHDTQYFGPGTRLTVL.

The chain links TRBV12-3 or TRBV12-4 to TRBJ2-5; D possibly uses TRBD1 or TRBD2 (5 bases each). The CDR3 is 14 amino acids. Trimming shortened V by 2 bases and J by 4 bases, and 11 bases separated the two germline ends. The CDR3 sequence is CASSLLLGTETQYF. The CDR3 region has the DNA TGTGCCAGCAGTTTATTGCTAGGGACAGAGACCCAGTACTTC.

This clonotype was counted a few times. The chain carries TRBV27 and TRBJ2-1; D call uncertain. The V end was cut by 6 bases, the J end by 6 bases, with 9 bases between. Germline assignment: CDR1 MNHEY and CDR2 SMNVEV (reference sequence). This CDR3 contains 12 residues. This CDR3 is CASSPGLNEQFF. CDR3 nucleotides: TGTGCCAGCAGCCCAGGCCTCAATGAGCAGTTCTTC.